This section outlines one T cell receptor beta chain sequence together with its context. Its antigen is not known. The sample is drawn from a study of cytomegalovirus exposure and HLA in healthy donors. Findings and caveats of the study: Cytomegalovirus-associated status was assigned to 150 or so TCR beta chains. In a later analysis, parvovirus B19, influenza, CMV and Epstein-Barr virus appeared linked to several top co-occurrence clusters.

The CDR3 spans 15 residues. CDR1 and CDR2 (germline): LGHNA, YNFKEQ. Trimming took 0 bases from V and 6 from J; bases not matched to a gene: 3. With 60 Vbeta and 13 Jbeta primers, the PCR was carried out. The assay was immunoSEQ multiplex PCR, and TCRdb's table has in-frame clones only and misses some. Here the sample spans roughly 180,000 clones, around 80% being singletons. Donors consisted of healthy bone marrow donors. These donors counted as nominally healthy when sampled, but unrecorded immune exposures were likely. The sequenced sample consisted of PBMCs. The chain couples TRBV4-2 to TRBJ1-3, with TRBD1 matching over 9 bases. The receptor was isolated from a female donor in good health and CMV-seronegative. This CDR3 is CASSQDRDRVNTIYF. CDR3 nucleotides: TGTGCCAGCAGCCAAGATCGGGACAGGGTAAACACCATATATTTT.